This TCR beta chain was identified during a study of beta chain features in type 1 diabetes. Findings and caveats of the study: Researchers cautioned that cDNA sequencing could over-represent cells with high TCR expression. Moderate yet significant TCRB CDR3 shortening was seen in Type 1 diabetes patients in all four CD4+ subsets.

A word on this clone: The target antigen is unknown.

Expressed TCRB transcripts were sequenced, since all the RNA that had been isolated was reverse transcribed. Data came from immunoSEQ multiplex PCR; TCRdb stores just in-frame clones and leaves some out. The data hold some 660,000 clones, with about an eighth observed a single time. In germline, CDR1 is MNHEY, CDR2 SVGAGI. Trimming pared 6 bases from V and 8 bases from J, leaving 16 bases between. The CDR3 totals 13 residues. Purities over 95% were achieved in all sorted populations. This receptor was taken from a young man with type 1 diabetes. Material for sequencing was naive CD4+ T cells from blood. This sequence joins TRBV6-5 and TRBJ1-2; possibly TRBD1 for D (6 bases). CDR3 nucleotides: TGTGCCAGCAGGCAAGGGACATCCAACGGCTACACCTTC. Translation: CASRQGTSNGYTF.